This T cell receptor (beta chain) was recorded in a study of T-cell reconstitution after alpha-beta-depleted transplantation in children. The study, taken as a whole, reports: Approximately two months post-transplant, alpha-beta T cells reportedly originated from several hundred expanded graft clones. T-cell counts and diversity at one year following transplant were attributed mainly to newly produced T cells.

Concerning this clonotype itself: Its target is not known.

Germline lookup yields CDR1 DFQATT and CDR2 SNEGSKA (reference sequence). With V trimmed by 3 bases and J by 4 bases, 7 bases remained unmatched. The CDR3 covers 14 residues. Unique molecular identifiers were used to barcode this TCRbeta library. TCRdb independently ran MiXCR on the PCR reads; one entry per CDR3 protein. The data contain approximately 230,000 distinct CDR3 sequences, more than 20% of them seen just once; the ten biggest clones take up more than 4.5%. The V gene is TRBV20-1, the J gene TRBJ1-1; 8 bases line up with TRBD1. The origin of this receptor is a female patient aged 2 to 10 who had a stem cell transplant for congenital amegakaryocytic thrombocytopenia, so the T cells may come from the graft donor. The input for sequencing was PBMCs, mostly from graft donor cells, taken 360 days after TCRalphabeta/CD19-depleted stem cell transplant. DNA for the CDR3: TGCAGTGCTAGGGGCAGGGGGCCGGCCACTGAAGCTTTCTTT. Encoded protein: CSARGRGPATEAFF.